One sample yielded the 11 T cell receptor beta chains listed below, sequenced in a study of cytomegalovirus exposure and HLA in healthy donors. The PCR contained 60 Vbeta and 13 Jbeta primers. Assay used: immunoSEQ multiplex PCR; TCRdb lists only in-frame clones, some missing. The sample has around 220,000 clones, roughly 80% seen once; the top ten hold under 0.25%. The sample was PBMCs. These receptors were collected from a girl between 2 and 10 years old in good health and CMV-seronegative.

The chain joins TRBV12-5 to TRBJ1-1; 7 nucleotides agree with TRBD1. V lost 6 bases, J lost 0 bases, and 7 bases stayed unmatched. The CDR3 is 15 amino acids. CDR1 is LGHNT and CDR2 is FRNRAP in the germline V gene. The CDR3 protein is CASGTAGGLNTEAFF. The DNA for the CDR3 is TGTGCTAGTGGAACTGCAGGGGGGCTGAACACTGAAGCTTTCTTT.

The V and J genes are TRBV19 and TRBJ1-1; a possible D gene is TRBD1 (5 bases). V lost 6 bases and J 4 bases, leaving 15 bases between the germline ends. The CDR3 is 14 residues long. CDR1 LNHDA and CDR2 SQIVND come from the germline V gene (reference sequence). CDR3 coding DNA: TGTGCCAGTAGCTCCGGGACGGGGGGCACTGAAGCTTTCTTT. Residues: CASSSGTGGTEAFF.

The DNA of the CDR3 is TGTGCCAGCAGCTTAACGGGGACAGGGCCAAACGAGCAGTACTTC. Its translation: CASSLTGTGPNEQYF. This chain uses TRBV7-9 with TRBJ2-7, with 9 bases aligning to TRBD1. The V segment lost 2 bases and the J segment 5 bases; nucleotides outside the gene matches: 7. Germline lookup yields CDR1 SEHNR and CDR2 FQNEAQ (reference sequence). The CDR3 is 15 residues long.

This sequence joins TRBV5-1 and TRBJ1-1, with D uncertain. The length of the CDR3 is 15 residues. The ends were cut back, 4 bases at V and 1 base at J, with 14 bases in the middle. Germline values: CDR1 SGHRS, CDR2 YFSETQ. This CDR3 reads CASSPRGGTNTEAFF. The CDR3 bases are TGCGCCAGCAGCCCCCGGGGAGGCACGAACACTGAAGCTTTCTTT.

V and J are TRBV2 and TRBJ2-1, with 7 bases matching TRBD2. The germline gives CDR1 SNHLY, CDR2 FYNNEI. The ends lost 4 bases at V and 1 base at J; junction bases unmatched: 4. The CDR3 is 15 amino acids. The CDR3 is CASSAPGGSYNEQFF. The CDR3, as DNA: TGTGCCAGCAGTGCCCCGGGGGGTTCCTACAATGAGCAGTTCTTC. The full variable domain, completed using reference TRBV2 and TRBJ2-1, is EPEVTQTPSHQVTQMGQEVILRCVPISNHLYFYWYRQILGQKVEFLVSFYNNEISEKSEIFDDQFSVERPDGSNFTLKIRSTKLEDSAMYFCASSAPGGSYNEQFFGPGTRLTVL.

J is TRBJ2-5 and V is TRBV5-1, with a weak D call TRBD2 (5 bases). Deletions cut 2 bases from V and 5 bases from J, with 10 bases between. The CDR3 sequence is 13 residues long. Germline lookup yields CDR1 SGHRS and CDR2 YFSETQ. The CDR3 nucleotides are TGCGCCAGCAGCTTCGGCCGGAGGGAGACCCAGTACTTC. Its translation is CASSFGRRETQYF.

This chain uses TRBV6-5 with TRBJ2-7; tentatively, D is TRBD1 (7 bases). Germline values: CDR1 MNHEY, CDR2 SVGAGI. This CDR3 spans 16 amino acids. Trimming left V 2 bases short and J 3 bases short, with 17 bases between. This CDR3 is CASSYGGTVDDYEQYF. CDR3 DNA sequence: TGTGCCAGCAGTTACGGAGGGACAGTGGACGACTACGAGCAGTACTTC.

This clone appeared once. The V call is TRBV10-3, the J call TRBJ2-7; 8 bases align to TRBD2. Germline trimming cut 4 bases from V and 1 base from J; bases unmatched to any gene: 0. The germline V gene encodes CDR1 ENHRY and CDR2 SYGVKD. CDR3 length: 13 amino acids. CDR3 region: CAISVAGSYEQYF. CDR3 coding DNA: TGTGCCATCAGTGTAGCGGGATCCTACGAGCAGTACTTC.

This clone was observed once. CDR3 nucleotide sequence: TGTGCCTCCGCGGGATTAGCGGGAGGGCTTAATGAGCAGTTCTTC. It codes for CASAGLAGGLNEQFF. This rearrangement joins TRBV10-3 to TRBJ2-1, with 11 bases aligning to TRBD2. The CDR3 loop spans 15 amino acids. Per the germline V gene, CDR1 is ENHRY and CDR2 is SYGVKD. The V segment lost 11 bases and the J segment 7 bases; nucleotides outside the gene matches: 13.

The rearrangement links TRBV5-1 to TRBJ2-5, with TRBD2 identical over 9 bases. Germline V lookup: CDR1 SGHRS, CDR2 YFSETQ. V lost 4 bases, J lost 5 bases, and 3 bases stayed unmatched. This CDR3 contains 13 residues. The DNA of the CDR3 is TGCGCCAGCAGCCCCCTAGCGGGGGAGACCCAGTACTTC. Protein: CASSPLAGETQYF.

The rearrangement uses TRBV4-1 and TRBJ1-1; D perhaps matches TRBD1 (5 bases). Trimming pared 4 bases from V and 1 base from J, leaving 10 bases between. The CDR3 runs to 14 residues. Germline CDR1 is MGHRA and CDR2 is YSYEKL. DNA for the CDR3: TGCGCCAGCAGCCCCCGGGACTCGAACACTGAAGCTTTCTTT. It encodes CASSPRDSNTEAFF.